This TCR beta chain came from a study of T-cell reconstitution after alpha-beta-depleted transplantation in children. The germline V gene encodes CDR1 SGDLS and CDR2 YYNGEE. V dropped 0 bases and J dropped 6 bases, with 12 bases sitting between them. The CDR3 loop spans 15 amino acids. Unique molecular identifiers featured in how the TCRbeta library was prepared. TCRdb analysed the PCR reads with MiXCR anew, one entry per CDR3 protein. The table records about 98,000 distinct CDR3 sequences, roughly 7.2% of them present only once. This clonotype was seen a handful of times. The sample consisted of PBMCs, taken before TCRalphabeta/CD19-depleted stem cell transplant. This clonotype was obtained from a boy between 2 and 10 years old with acute lymphoblastic leukemia, due to receive a stem cell transplant. The V gene is TRBV9, the J gene TRBJ2-2; D is undetermined. Here the CDR3 reads CASSVGSALAGELFF. Written as DNA, the CDR3 is TGTGCCAGCAGCGTAGGTTCCGCCTTGGCCGGGGAGCTGTTTTTT. The whole variable domain, remainder taken from reference TRBV9 and TRBJ2-2, is DSGVTQTPKHLITATGQRVTLRCSPRSGDLSVYWYQQSLDQGLQFLIQYYNGEERAKGNILERFSAQQFPDLHSELNLSSLELGDSALYFCASSVGSALAGELFFGEGSRLTVL.